A selection of T cell receptor beta chains follows, all from one sample in a study of cytomegalovirus exposure and HLA in healthy donors. The repertoire was sequenced with immunoSEQ multiplex PCR; TCRdb's copy has only in-frame clones and lacks some. The sample carries roughly 150,000 clones, over 70% recorded once. Input material: PBMCs. The receptors shown here come from a man aged 25-40 years in good health and CMV-seropositive. CDR3s include the opening cysteine and the closing phenylalanine or tryptophan. D genes are given only for firm matches. A clone size is listed for some rows: how often the clone was seen (once, few, many), or a class if it is expanded.

j_gene	v_gene	abundance	d_gene	CDR3aa	CDR3nt
TRBJ2-1	TRBV7-2	.	TRBD2	CASSLFPTSGYYNEQFF	TGTGCCAGCAGCTTGTTTCCCACTAGCGGGTACTACAATGAGCAGTTCTTC
TRBJ2-7	TRBV19	.	.	CASSNRLGLTAYEQYF	TGTGCCAGTAGTAACAGGTTGGGACTGACGGCCTACGAGCAGTACTTC
TRBJ2-5	TRBV5-6	.	TRBD2	CASSQGSGRETQYF	TGTGCCAGCAGCCAAGGGAGCGGGAGGGAGACCCAGTACTTC
TRBJ2-2	TRBV27	.	.	CASSVAELTGELFF	TGTGCCAGCAGCGTAGCAGAACTCACCGGGGAGCTGTTTTTT
TRBJ1-5	TRBV6-5	.	.	CASSYGGASNQPQHF	TGTGCCAGCAGTTACGGCGGGGCCAGCAATCAGCCCCAGCATTTT
TRBJ1-2	TRBV9	.	.	CASSVDSGHGYTF	TGTGCCAGCAGCGTTGACAGTGGGCATGGCTACACCTTC
TRBJ2-1	TRBV5-1	.	TRBD2	CASRDPGRASGEQFF	TGCGCCAGCAGAGACCCTGGGAGGGCTTCAGGAGAGCAGTTCTTC
TRBJ2-1	TRBV15	few	TRBD2	CATSSSISGTSVNEQFF	TGTGCCACCAGCAGTTCTATCTCCGGGACTAGCGTCAATGAGCAGTTCTTC
TRBJ1-2	TRBV7-9	.	.	CSSSFADGYTF	TGTTCCAGCAGCTTTGCAGATGGCTACACCTTC
TRBJ1-2	TRBV20-1	.	.	CSARMENGYTF	TGCAGTGCTAGAATGGAGAATGGCTACACCTTC
TRBJ1-2	TRBV2	.	.	CASRHPKGVPRDYGYTF	TGTGCCAGCAGGCACCCGAAGGGGGTCCCGAGGGACTATGGCTACACCTTC
TRBJ1-4	TRBV4-3	few	TRBD1	CASSRPKGQGEEKLFF	TGCGCCAGCAGCCGACCCAAGGGACAGGGGGAAGAAAAACTGTTTTTT
TRBJ1-1	TRBV5-6	once	TRBD1	CASSTETGANTEAFF	TGTGCCAGCAGCACCGAGACAGGGGCAAACACTGAAGCTTTCTTT
TRBJ2-2	TRBV6-1	.	.	CASSEETGNTGELFF	TGTGCCAGCAGTGAGGAGACAGGGAACACCGGGGAGCTGTTTTTT
TRBJ1-1	TRBV19	.	.	CASRYLSGGVNTEAFF	TGTGCCAGTAGATATCTCTCCGGCGGGGTGAACACTGAAGCTTTCTTT